The rows below give T cell receptor beta chains drawn from one sample of a study of blood T cell repertoires in COVID-19. Assay used: immunoSEQ multiplex PCR; TCRdb lists only in-frame clones, some missing. The sample lists 380,000 or so clones, around 88% seen once, with roughly 7.1% in the top ten. Sample: peripheral blood. These receptors came from a woman between 55 and 75 years old with COVID-19, enrolled during active disease. The CDR3 runs from the conserved cysteine through the conserved F or W. Fields, in order: J gene, D gene, V gene, clone size, CDR3 DNA, CDR3 protein. D genes are given only for firm matches. The size field is filled for only some rows; it gives once, few, many or a size class.

TRBJ2-7 | TRBD2 | TRBV6-5 | NA | TGTGCCAGCAGCCGACTAGCGGGGTCCTACGAGCAGTACTTC | CASSRLAGSYEQYF
TRBJ2-6 | TRBD1 | TRBV10-3 | NA | TGTGCCATCAGTGACGCGGACAGGGTCTTTGGGGCCAACGTCCTGACTTTC | CAISDADRVFGANVLTF
TRBJ2-7 | NA | TRBV6-6 | NA | TGTGCCAGCAGTTACTCGGGGGGATCCCTATCCTACGAGCAGTACTTC | CASSYSGGSLSYEQYF
TRBJ2-5 | NA | TRBV4-3 | once | TGCGCCAGCAGCCAGGGGGGCGGGGGCCTGGTGCATGAGACCCAGTACTTC | CASSQGGGGLVHETQYF
TRBJ1-2 | NA | TRBV30 | NA | TGTGCCTGGGCCCGCAGACAGGCATCAAACTATGGCTACACCTTC | CAWARRQASNYGYTF
TRBJ2-1 | TRBD2 | TRBV13 | NA | TGTGCCAGCAGCCATTTGGCGGGGGGATCCTACAATGAGCAGTTCTTC | CASSHLAGGSYNEQFF
TRBJ2-5 | TRBD2 | TRBV4-3 | NA | TGCGCCAGCAGCCAAGAGGCCAGCGGGGGGGCCGCGACCCAGTACTTC | CASSQEASGGAATQYF
TRBJ2-5 | NA | TRBV3-1/TRBV3-2 | NA | TGTGCCAGCAGCCAAGAAGGAGGCTGGGAGACCCAGTACTTC | CASSQEGGWETQYF
TRBJ1-2 | NA | TRBV7-2 | once | TGTGCCAGCAGCTCACGCGGGGCGCTGGGCTACACCTTC | CASSSRGALGYTF
TRBJ2-3 | TRBD2 | TRBV15 | NA | TGTGCCACCGTAGGACTGACTAGCGGGACACTACTCACAGATACGCAGTATTTT | CATVGLTSGTLLTDTQYF
TRBJ2-3 | TRBD2 | TRBV20-1 | NA | TGCAGTGCTAGTCTAGCGGGGAATACAGATACGCAGTATTTT | CSASLAGNTDTQYF
TRBJ2-1 | NA | TRBV9 | NA | TGTGCCAGCAGCGTATCCGGGGGGCCCAATGAGCAGTTCTTC | CASSVSGGPNEQFF
TRBJ1-6 | NA | TRBV7-2 | NA | TGTGCCAGCAGCTTAGCCCCAGGGGCGCTTAATTCACCCCTCCACTTT | CASSLAPGALNSPLHF
TRBJ1-3 | NA | TRBV6-2/TRBV6-3 | NA | TGTGCCAGCAGTCCAGCGGGGGCCCGATCTGGAAACACCATATATTTT | CASSPAGARSGNTIYF
TRBJ2-7 | TRBD1 | TRBV12-5 | NA | TGTGCTAGTGGTCGGGACAGGCCCACTTTTGGCGAGCAGTACTTC | CASGRDRPTFGEQYF
TRBJ1-1 | NA | TRBV4-1 | NA | TGCGCCAGCAGCCCCGCGCGAGTGAACACTGAAGCTTTCTTT | CASSPARVNTEAFF
TRBJ2-1 | TRBD2 | TRBV5-6 | NA | TGTGCCAGCAGCTTGGGGGGACTAGCGGGGTACAATGAGCAGTTCTTC | CASSLGGLAGYNEQFF
TRBJ1-2 | NA | TRBV30 | NA | TGTGCCTGGAGTGTACAGGGACCATTTTATTTTAATGGCTACACCTTC | CAWSVQGPFYFNGYTF
TRBJ1-2 | NA | TRBV7-3 | NA | TGTGCCAGCAGCTCCGCCCCAGGGGCGCGTGGCTACACCTTC | CASSSAPGARGYTF
TRBJ1-2 | TRBD1 | TRBV5-1 | NA | TGCGCCAGCAGCTTTGGGACAGGTTTTGGCTACACCTTC | CASSFGTGFGYTF
TRBJ1-4 | NA | TRBV27 | NA | TGTGCCAGCAGTTTAGGATGGGGGCAGGCTAATGAAAAACTGTTTTTT | CASSLGWGQANEKLFF
TRBJ1-2 | TRBD1 | TRBV19 | NA | TGTGCCAGTAGCCGGGATGGACAGGGGGTTGGCTACACCTTC | CASSRDGQGVGYTF
TRBJ1-6 | NA | TRBV5-1 | NA | TGCGCCAGCAGCTCAAATAATTCACCCCTCCACTTT | CASSSNNSPLHF
TRBJ2-1 | TRBD2 | TRBV5-1 | few | TGCGCCAGCAGCTTGCCTCCGGGACTAGGGAGCTCCTACAATGAGCAGTTCTTC | CASSLPPGLGSSYNEQFF
TRBJ2-3 | NA | TRBV7-3 | NA | TGTGCCAGCAGCCGACTAGCAGATACGCAGTATTTT | CASSRLADTQYF
TRBJ2-1 | NA | TRBV4-1 | once | TGCGCCAGCAGCCAATCCGGGAACTCCTACAATGAGCAGTTCTTC | CASSQSGNSYNEQFF
TRBJ2-5 | TRBD2 | TRBV15 | NA | TGTGCCACCAGCAGTGGACTAGCGGGGAGGGAGACCCAGTACTTC | CATSSGLAGRETQYF
TRBJ2-3 | NA | TRBV7-3 | NA | TGTGCCAGCAGCACCTCCGGGACAGATACGCAGTATTTT | CASSTSGTDTQYF
TRBJ2-1 | TRBD1 | TRBV27 | once | TGTGCCAGCAGTAAGGGGACAGCTGATATTGTAGTAAATGAGCAGTTCTTC | CASSKGTADIVVNEQFF
TRBJ1-5 | TRBD1 | TRBV5-6 | NA | TGTGCCAGCAGCTTGGGGACAGGTCGCAATCAGCCCCAGCATTTT | CASSLGTGRNQPQHF
TRBJ2-7 | TRBD1 | TRBV20-1 | NA | TGCAGTGCCATGACAGGGGGCGAGCAGTACTTC | CSAMTGGEQYF
TRBJ2-2 | NA | TRBV19 | NA | TGTGCCAGTAGTATAATGGCAGGGGCGCTCACCGGGGAGCTGTTTTTT | CASSIMAGALTGELFF
TRBJ2-7 | TRBD2 | TRBV6-1 | NA | TGTGCCAGCAGTGATTCTTTGCTTGTCGCGGGGGGAAGCTTCTACGAGCAGTACTTC | CASSDSLLVAGGSFYEQYF
TRBJ1-1 | NA | TRBV12-2 | NA | TGTGCAAGTCGCTTAGACGGGTGGGGACAGGCCAACACTGAAGCTTTCTTT | CASRLDGWGQANTEAFF
TRBJ2-7 | TRBD1 | TRBV3-1/TRBV3-2 | once | TGTGCCAGCAGCCAAGTACAGGGGGGCGAGCAGTACTTC | CASSQVQGGEQYF
TRBJ1-1 | NA | TRBV4-3 | NA | TGCGCCAGCAGCCAAGATTCCCTCAGGTCGGGGACTGAAGCTTTCTTT | CASSQDSLRSGTEAFF
TRBJ2-7 | NA | TRBV20-1 | NA | TGCAGTGCTAGGCAGGGCAACGAGCAGTACTTC | CSARQGNEQYF
TRBJ1-2 | TRBD1 | TRBV29-1 | NA | TGCAGCGCCGGCGTTGAGACAGGGGTTGGCTACACCTTC | CSAGVETGVGYTF
TRBJ2-3 | TRBD1 | TRBV19 | NA | TGTGCCAGTAGTACGGGACAGCACACAGATACGCAGTATTTT | CASSTGQHTDTQYF
TRBJ1-1 | TRBD1 | TRBV6-5 | NA | TGTGCCAGCAGGCCCGGGACAGGGCGGGAGACTGAAGCTTTCTTT | CASRPGTGRETEAFF
TRBJ1-1 | NA | TRBV10-3 | NA | TGTGCCATCAGGAACCAGGGGAACACTGAAGCTTTCTTT | CAIRNQGNTEAFF